This T cell receptor beta chain was sequenced for a study of tumor-infiltrating lymphocytes in primary liver carcinoma. Scientists recovered RNA and DNA together from roughly 20-30 mg of unsorted bulk tissue. In this sample, this clonotype turned up many times. Its antigen is still unknown. Study results and caveats: A significantly higher top-250-clone fraction was recorded for tumors than for blood (p = 0.039). For tumor-adjacent and tumor-blood pairs, overlap was less than that seen for tumor region pairs.

There are 13 residues in the CDR3. The germline V and J ends were trimmed by 0 bases and 5 bases, with 9 bases remaining between them. The germline gives CDR1 SGHDT, CDR2 YYEEEE. Priming with a constant-region primer yielded TCR beta cDNA from 400 to 500 ng total RNA. Each TCR beta library was derived from three nested multiplex PCR rounds that employed slightly modified ARM-PCR. The two initial PCR rounds, roughly 9 cycles each, used TRBV1-TRBV30 forward and C-beta reverse primers. TCRdb recomputed calls from the multiplex PCR reads with MiXCR, one row per CDR3 protein. In the table there are some 130,000 distinct CDR3 sequences, about two thirds of which are singletons.

The chain uses TRBV5-6 and TRBJ2-7; D is ambiguous. The clonotype comes from a woman aged 55-69 years with primary liver carcinoma and hepatitis B virus infection. The sample comprised tumor-adjacent normal liver tissue. This CDR3 is CASSLGLENEQYF. The CDR3 nucleotides are TGTGCCAGCAGCTTGGGGCTAGAAAACGAGCAGTACTTC.